This T cell receptor beta chain is from a study of T cell responses to AZD1222 COVID-19 vaccine. The table came from immunoSEQ multiplex PCR; TCRdb's copy has only in-frame clones and leaves some out. The table has around 150,000 clones, less than 95% seen once. Concerning this clone: Its antigen is not identified.

Study-wide results and limits: The repertoires were collected only after the peak T cell response. Most donors were white British, females outnumbered males, and clonal diversity was possibly underestimated.

The sequence derives from an adult who received the MenACWY meningococcal vaccine as a control. The sample was peripheral blood, taken 28 days after the second dose of the MenACWY control vaccine.

The CDR3 loop is CASSITGAAPQETQYF. The CDR3 coding sequence is TGTGCCAGTAGTATCACAGGAGCGGCTCCCCAAGAGACCCAGTACTTC. The V and J genes are TRBV19 and TRBJ2-5; perhaps D is TRBD1 or TRBD2 (5 bases each). The CDR3 has 16 amino acids. CDR1 LNHDA and CDR2 SQIVND come from the germline V gene (reference sequence). V was trimmed by 3 bases and J by 1 base, leaving 15 bases between them.